This T cell receptor beta chain comes out of a study of blood T cell repertoires in COVID-19. Study-level information: Sources were T cells, B-cell-depleted T cells, or PBMCs; the material itself was cDNA or gDNA.

This CDR3 has 11 amino acids. The V and J ends lost 3 bases and 8 bases respectively, with 5 bases between them. The germline V gene has CDR1 LGHNT and CDR2 FRNRAP. The method was immunoSEQ multiplex PCR; TCRdb's version includes in-frame clones alone and lacks a portion of them. The sample contains about 160,000 clones, over 80% of which appear only once. The TCR originated in a woman of 80 years or more with active or convalescent COVID-19. Sequenced sample: peripheral blood. The rearrangement links TRBV12-5 to TRBJ2-1; unclear D gene. The CDR3 nucleotides read TGTGCTAGTGGTTTCCGGGATGAGCAGTTCTTC. This gives the protein CASGFRDEQFF.